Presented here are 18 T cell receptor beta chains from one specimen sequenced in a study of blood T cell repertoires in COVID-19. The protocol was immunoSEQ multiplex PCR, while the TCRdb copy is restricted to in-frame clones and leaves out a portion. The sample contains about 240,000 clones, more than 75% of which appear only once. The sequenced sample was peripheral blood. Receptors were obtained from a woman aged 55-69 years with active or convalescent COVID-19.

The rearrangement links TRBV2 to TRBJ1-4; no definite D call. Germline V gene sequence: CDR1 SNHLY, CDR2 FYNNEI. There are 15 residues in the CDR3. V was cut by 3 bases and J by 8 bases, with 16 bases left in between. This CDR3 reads CASSDLRVPGEKLFF. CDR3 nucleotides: TGTGCCAGCAGTGACCTTCGGGTTCCTGGGGAAAAACTGTTTTTT. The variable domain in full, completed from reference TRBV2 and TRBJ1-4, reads EPEVTQTPSHQVTQMGQEVILRCVPISNHLYFYWYRQILGQKVEFLVSFYNNEISEKSEIFDDQFSVERPDGSNFTLKIRSTKLEDSAMYFCASSDLRVPGEKLFFGSGTQLSVL.

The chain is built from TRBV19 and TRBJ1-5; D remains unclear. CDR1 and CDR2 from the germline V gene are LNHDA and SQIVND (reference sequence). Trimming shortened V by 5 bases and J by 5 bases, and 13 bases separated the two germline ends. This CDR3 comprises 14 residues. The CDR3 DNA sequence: TGTGCCAGTAGTCTCTGGATGGCGGATCAGCCCCAGCATTTT. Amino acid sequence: CASSLWMADQPQHF. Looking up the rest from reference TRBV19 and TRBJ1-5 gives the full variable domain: DGGITQSPKYLFRKEGQNVTLSCEQNLNHDAMYWYRQDPGQGLRLIYYSQIVNDFQKGDIAEGYSVSREKKESFPLTVTSAQKNPTAFYLCASSLWMADQPQHFGDGTRLSIL.

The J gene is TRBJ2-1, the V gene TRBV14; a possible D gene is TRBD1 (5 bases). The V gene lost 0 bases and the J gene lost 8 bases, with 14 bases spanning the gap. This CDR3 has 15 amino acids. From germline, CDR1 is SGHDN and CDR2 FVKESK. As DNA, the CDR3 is TGTGCCAGCAGCCAAGATAGGGGTCAGGGCCATGAGCAGTTCTTC. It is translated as CASSQDRGQGHEQFF.

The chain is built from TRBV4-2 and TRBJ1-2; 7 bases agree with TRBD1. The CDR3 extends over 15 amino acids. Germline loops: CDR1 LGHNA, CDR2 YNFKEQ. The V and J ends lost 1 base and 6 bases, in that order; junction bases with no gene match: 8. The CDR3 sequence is CASSQGNTGVDGYTF. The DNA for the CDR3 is TGTGCCAGCAGCCAAGGGAACACAGGGGTGGATGGCTACACCTTC.

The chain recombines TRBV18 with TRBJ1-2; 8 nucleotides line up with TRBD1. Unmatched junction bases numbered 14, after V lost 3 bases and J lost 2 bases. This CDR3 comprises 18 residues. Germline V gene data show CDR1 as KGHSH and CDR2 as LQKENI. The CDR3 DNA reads TGTGCCAGCTCACCCCAACAGGGGGAATACACTAAGAACTATGGCTACACCTTC. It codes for CASSPQQGEYTKNYGYTF.

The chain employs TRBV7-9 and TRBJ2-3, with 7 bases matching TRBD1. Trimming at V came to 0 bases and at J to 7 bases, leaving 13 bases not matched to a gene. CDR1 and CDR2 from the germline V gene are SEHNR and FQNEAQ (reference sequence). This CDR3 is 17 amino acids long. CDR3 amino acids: CASSLAGQYFLRHTQYF. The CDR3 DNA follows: TGTGCCAGCAGCTTAGCGGGACAGTACTTCCTTCGCCATACGCAGTATTTT.

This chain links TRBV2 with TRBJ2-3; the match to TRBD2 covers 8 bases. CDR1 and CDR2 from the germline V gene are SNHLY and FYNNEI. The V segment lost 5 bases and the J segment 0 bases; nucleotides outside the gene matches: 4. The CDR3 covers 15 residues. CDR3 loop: CASSYGGGSTDTQYF. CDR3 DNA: TGTGCCAGCAGTTACGGGGGGGGTAGCACAGATACGCAGTATTTT.

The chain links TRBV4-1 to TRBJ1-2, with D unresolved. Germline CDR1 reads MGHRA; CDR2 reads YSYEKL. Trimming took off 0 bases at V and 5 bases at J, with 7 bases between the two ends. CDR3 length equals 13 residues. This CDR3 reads CASSQDRRYGYTF. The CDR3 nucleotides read TGCGCCAGCAGCCAAGATCGGCGGTATGGCTACACCTTC.

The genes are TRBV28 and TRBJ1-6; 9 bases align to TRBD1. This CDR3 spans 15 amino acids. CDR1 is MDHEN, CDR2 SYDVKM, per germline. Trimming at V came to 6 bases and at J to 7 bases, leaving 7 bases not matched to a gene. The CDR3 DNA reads TGTGCCAGCAGCTACAGGGGGCCGGAAAATTCACCCCTCCACTTT. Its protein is CASSYRGPENSPLHF. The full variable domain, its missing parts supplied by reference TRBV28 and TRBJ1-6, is DVKVTQSSRYLVKRTGEKVFLECVQDMDHENMFWYRQDPGLGLRLIYFSYDVKMKEKGDIPEGYSVSREKKERFSLILESASTNQTSMYLCASSYRGPENSPLHFGNGTRLTVT.

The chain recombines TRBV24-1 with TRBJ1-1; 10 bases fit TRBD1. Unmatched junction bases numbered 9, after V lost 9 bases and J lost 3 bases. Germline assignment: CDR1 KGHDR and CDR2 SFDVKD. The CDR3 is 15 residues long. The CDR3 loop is CATQRDRGWDTEAFF. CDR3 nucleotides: TGTGCCACCCAACGGGACAGGGGATGGGACACTGAAGCTTTCTTT.

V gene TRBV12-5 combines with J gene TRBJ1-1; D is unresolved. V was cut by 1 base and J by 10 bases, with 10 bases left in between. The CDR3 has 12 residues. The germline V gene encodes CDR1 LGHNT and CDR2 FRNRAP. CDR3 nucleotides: TGTGCTAGTGGTTTGGAGGAGGGTGGAGCTTTCTTT. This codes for CASGLEEGGAFF.

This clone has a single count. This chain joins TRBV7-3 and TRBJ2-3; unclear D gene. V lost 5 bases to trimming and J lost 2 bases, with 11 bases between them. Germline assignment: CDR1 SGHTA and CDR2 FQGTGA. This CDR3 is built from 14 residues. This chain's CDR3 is CASSPASTTDTQYF. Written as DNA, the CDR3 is TGTGCCAGCAGCCCAGCTAGTACCACAGATACGCAGTATTTT.

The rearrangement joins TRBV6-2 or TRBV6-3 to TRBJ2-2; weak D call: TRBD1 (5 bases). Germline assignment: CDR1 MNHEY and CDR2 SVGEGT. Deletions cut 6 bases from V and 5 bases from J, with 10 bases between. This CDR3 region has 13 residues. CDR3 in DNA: TGTGCCAGCAGCCCCCAGGGTACCGGGGAGCTGTTTTTT. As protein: CASSPQGTGELFF.

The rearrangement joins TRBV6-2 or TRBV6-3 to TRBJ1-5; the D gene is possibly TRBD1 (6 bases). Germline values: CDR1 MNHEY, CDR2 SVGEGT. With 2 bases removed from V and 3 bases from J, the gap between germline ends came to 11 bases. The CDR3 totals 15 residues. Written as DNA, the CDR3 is TGTGCCAGCAGTTACGCAGGGGCCCTCAATCAGCCCCAGCATTTT. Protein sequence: CASSYAGALNQPQHF.

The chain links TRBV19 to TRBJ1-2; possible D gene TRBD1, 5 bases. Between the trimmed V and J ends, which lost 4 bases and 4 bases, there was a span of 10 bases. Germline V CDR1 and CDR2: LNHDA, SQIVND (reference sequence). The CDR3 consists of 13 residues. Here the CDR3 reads CASSSRDSYGYTF. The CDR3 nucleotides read TGTGCCAGTAGTAGCCGAGACAGCTATGGCTACACCTTC.

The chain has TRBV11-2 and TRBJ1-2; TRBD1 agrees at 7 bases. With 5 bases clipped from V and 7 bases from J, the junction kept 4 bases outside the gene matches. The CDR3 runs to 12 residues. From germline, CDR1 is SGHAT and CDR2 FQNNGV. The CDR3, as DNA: TGTGCCAGCAGCCCTCAGGGGGTTGGCTACACCTTC. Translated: CASSPQGVGYTF.

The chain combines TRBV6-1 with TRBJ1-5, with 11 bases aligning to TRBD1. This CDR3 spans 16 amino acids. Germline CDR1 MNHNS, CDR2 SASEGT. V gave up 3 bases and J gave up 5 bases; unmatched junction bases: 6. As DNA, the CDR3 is TGTGCCAGCAGTGAGAGGACAGGGGGCCCCTATCAGCCCCAGCATTTT. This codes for CASSERTGGPYQPQHF.

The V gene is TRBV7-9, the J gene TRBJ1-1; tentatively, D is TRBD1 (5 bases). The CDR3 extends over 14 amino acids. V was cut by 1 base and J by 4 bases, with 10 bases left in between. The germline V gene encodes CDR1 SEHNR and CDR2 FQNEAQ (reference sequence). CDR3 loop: CASSLEAGPTEAFF. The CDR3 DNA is TGTGCCAGCAGCTTAGAGGCAGGGCCCACTGAAGCTTTCTTT.